The 17 T cell receptor beta chains below come from one sample, sequenced in a study of tumor and adjacent non-tumor tissue in lung cancer. Three rounds of nested PCR, following a modified ARM-PCR protocol, produced the TCRbeta library. TCRdb re-analysed the multiplex PCR reads in MiXCR, keeping a single row per CDR3 protein. The sample lists 60,000 to 95,000 distinct CDR3 sequences, 77% occurring once. No cell sorting was done before RNA was extracted from the tissue. The source material was lung tumor tissue. Receptors originate from a woman aged 45-65 years with non-small cell lung cancer.

Details on this clonotype: An end of the junction does not agree with germline; a read error may underlie this. This chain links TRBV5-5 with TRBJ2-7, with TRBD1 identical over 10 bases. The CDR3 is 14 residues long. Germline values: CDR1 SGHKS, CDR2 YYEKEE (reference sequence). CDR3 nucleotide sequence: TGTGTCAGCAGTTACGGGACAGGGGTCTACGTGCAGTACTTC. It translates to CVSSYGTGVYVQYF.

Concerning this clonotype: At one of its ends the junction is not consistent with the germline gene, which may arise from a read error. V usage is TRBV6-5 and J usage is TRBJ2-3, with 7 bases fitting TRBD2. Germline V gene data show CDR1 as MNHEY and CDR2 as SVGAGI. CDR3 size: 16 residues. CDR3: CASRILTGGSTDTQYF. CDR3 nucleotide sequence: TGTGCCAGCAGAATACTAACGGGAGGAAGCACAGATACACAGTATTTT.

This clonotype is a singleton in its sample. V usage is TRBV5-1 and J usage is TRBJ2-1; 8 positions match TRBD2. Per the germline V gene, CDR1 is SGHRS and CDR2 is YFSETQ. The trim removed 2 bases at V and 5 bases at J, leaving 6 bases unmatched. CDR3 size: 15 residues. CDR3 residues: CASSLLTGGDNEQFF. The CDR3 coding sequence is TGCGCCAGCAGCTTACTAACGGGAGGGGACAATGAGCAGTTCTTC.

The chain combines TRBV6-5 with TRBJ2-7, with 8 bases matching TRBD1. CDR1 and CDR2 (germline): MNHEY, SVGAGI. J was trimmed by 5 bases and V by 9 bases; bases with no gene match: 12. The CDR3 runs 14 residues. The CDR3 is CASYLRQGANEQYF. DNA for the CDR3: TGTGCCAGTTACCTACGGCAGGGGGCGAACGAGCAGTACTTC.

This clonotype was observed a handful of times. A read error may produce the germline difference seen at one junction end. The chain couples TRBV29-1 to TRBJ2-1, with unresolved D. Germline CDR1 is SQVTM and CDR2 is ANQGSEA. CDR3 length: 11 residues. CDR3 residues: CSQRSYNEQFF. The CDR3 bases are TGCAGCCAACGTAGCTACAATGAGCAATTCTTC.

This clonotype was recorded many times. V gene TRBV28 combines with J gene TRBJ2-1, with 7 bases identical to TRBD2. The CDR3 runs 18 residues. Germline CDR1 MDHEN, CDR2 SYDVKM. Trimming at V came to 5 bases and at J to 4 bases, leaving 17 bases not matched to a gene. This chain's CDR3 is CASSTPLGGGYRYNEQFF. The CDR3 DNA is TGTGCCAGCAGTACCCCGTTGGGGGGAGGGTATAGATACAATGAGCAGTTCTTC.

This clonotype was seen just once. At one end, the junction sequence differs from germline, possibly due to a read error. This chain uses TRBV12-3 or TRBV12-4 with TRBJ2-3, with TRBD1 matching over 7 bases. The CDR3 is made up of 16 amino acids. The CDR3 DNA reads as TGTGTCAGCAGTCTATGGACAGGCTCTAACACAGATACGCAGTATTTT. Its protein product is CVSSLWTGSNTDTQYF.

Note on this clonotype: Its ends do not fully match the called genes, so a read error is possible. The chain uses TRBV4-2 and TRBJ1-4; 7 nucleotides match TRBD1. Per germline, CDR1 LGHNA and CDR2 YNFKEQ. The CDR3 runs 16 residues. CDR3 sequence (DNA): TGTGTCAGCAGCCCAACACCGGGACAGCCTAATGAAAAACTGCTTTTT. Amino acids: CVSSPTPGQPNEKLLF.

This clonotype was observed many times. The chain employs TRBV12-3 or TRBV12-4 and TRBJ2-2; 13 bases line up with TRBD2. The trim removed 3 bases at V and 4 bases at J, leaving 14 bases unmatched. CDR3 length: 20 residues. CDR3 region: CASSFRDRTSGRIPTGELFF. DNA of the CDR3: TGTGCCAGCAGTTTTAGGGACAGGACTAGCGGGAGAATTCCCACCGGGGAGCTGTTTTTT.

A note on this clonotype: Germline and junction disagree at one end, which may indicate a read error. The CDR3 region is CAGSKGLVGWNEQFF. The CDR3 region has the DNA TGCGCCGGCAGCAAGGGACTAGTAGGATGGAATGAGCAGTTCTTC. J is TRBJ2-1 and V is TRBV10-2; 8 bases line up with TRBD2. In germline, CDR1 is WSHSY, CDR2 SAAADI. CDR3 length: 15 residues.

Notes on this clonotype: An end of the junction differs from the germline gene, which may be a read error. The rearrangement joins TRBV12-3 or TRBV12-4 to TRBJ2-7; D remains ambiguous. The CDR3 is 12 amino acids. DNA for the CDR3: TGTGCCAGCGGCCGTGGCTCCTACGAGCACTACTTC. Amino acid sequence: CASGRGSYEHYF.

This chain uses TRBV4-1 with TRBJ2-3, with 10 positions matching TRBD2. Per germline, CDR1 MGHRA and CDR2 YSYEKL. There are 14 residues in the CDR3. V was clipped by 3 bases and J by 5 bases; unmatched bases: 2. The DNA of the CDR3 is TGCGCCAGCAGCCATGAGCGGGAGGGAGATACGCAGTATTTT. Its protein product is CASSHEREGDTQYF.

This clonotype showed up just once. A read error may produce the germline difference seen at one junction end. The genes are TRBV11-1 and TRBJ2-3; D gene unclear. The CDR3 loop spans 14 amino acids. Germline CDR1 SGHAT, CDR2 FQDESV (reference sequence). The DNA of the CDR3 is TGTGGCAGCACTGCGCGACACCACACAGATACGCAGTATTTT. The encoded protein is CGSTARHHTDTQYF.

This clonotype was detected many times. The chain employs TRBV29-1 and TRBJ1-2, with 10 bases aligning to TRBD1. The CDR3 sequence is 11 residues long. Germline V gene data show CDR1 as SQVTM and CDR2 as ANQGSEA. V trimming: 7 bases; J trimming: 11 bases; junction bases outside the gene matches: 7. The CDR3 DNA is TGCAGCGCATCGGGGACAGGGGTTTACACCTTC. Protein: CSASGTGVYTF.

The J gene is TRBJ2-7, the V gene TRBV5-1; TRBD1 might be the D (6 bases). The V gene lost 7 bases and the J gene lost 2 bases, with 16 bases spanning the gap. Germline V lookup: CDR1 SGHRS, CDR2 YFSETQ. CDR3 size: 14 residues. DNA of the CDR3: TGCGCCAGCGGGGGTTCAGGGGCGGCCTACGAGCAGTACTTC. Its translation is CASGGSGAAYEQYF.

The genes are TRBV29-1 and TRBJ2-7, with D tentatively TRBD1 (6 bases). CDR1 is SQVTM and CDR2 is ANQGSEA in the germline V gene. V lost 1 base and J lost 5, with 15 bases in between. The CDR3 is 14 amino acids. The CDR3 region is CSVEGLTGLDEQYF. In nucleotides, the CDR3 is TGCAGCGTTGAAGGTTTGACAGGTCTGGACGAGCAGTACTTC.

Within the sample, this clonotype is medium-sized (0.01 to 0.1%). The rearrangement joins TRBV6-6 to TRBJ2-1, with D possibly being TRBD2 (5 bases). The CDR3 runs 15 residues. Looked up from germline, CDR1 is MNHNY and CDR2 is SVGAGI (reference sequence). V lost 5 bases, J lost 2 bases, and 13 bases lay in between. The CDR3 loop reads CASSPQAAPYNEQFF. Here the CDR3 DNA reads TGTGCCAGCAGTCCCCAAGCGGCCCCCTACAATGAGCAGTTCTTC.